These T cell receptor beta chains were read from a single sample in a study of OX40 agonist ivuxolimab in advanced cancers. Assay: immunoSEQ multiplex PCR; the TCRdb copy retains only in-frame clones and omits some. The sample yields 30,000 to 45,000 clones, over 60% seen once. The specimen comprised CD4+ or CD8+ T cells sorted from blood, sampled in a trial of the OX40 agonist ivuxolimab. All receptors derive from an adult with an advanced solid tumor such as melanoma, head and neck, liver or kidney cancer. Both conserved end residues are part of each CDR3. The D gene is left open where the match is weak. Not all rows give a size; the values are once, few, many and, for expanded clones, a class.

d_call j_call v_call clone_size cdr3_aa cdr3_nt
- TRBJ1-5 TRBV4-3 - CASSQAGFEPQHF TGCGCCAGCAGCCAAGCGGGGTTTGAGCCCCAGCATTTT
TRBD1 TRBJ1-6 TRBV6-6 - CASNDRGPLHF TGTGCCAGCAATGACAGGGGACCCCTCCACTTT
- TRBJ1-2 TRBV9 - CASSVTEDYGYTF TGTGCCAGCAGCGTGACAGAGGACTATGGCTACACCTTC
- TRBJ1-3 TRBV7-2 once CASSRGLFGNTIYF TGTGCCAGCAGCCGTGGACTCTTTGGAAACACCATATATTTT
- TRBJ2-7 TRBV6-1 - CASRKTGNEQYF TGTGCCAGCAGGAAAACAGGTAACGAGCAGTACTTC
- TRBJ2-2 TRBV19 - CASRTPSNTGELFF TGTGCCAGTAGGACCCCATCGAACACCGGGGAGCTGTTTTTT
- TRBJ1-1 TRBV7-8 - CASSLVEGEAFF TGTGCCAGCAGCTTAGTTGAGGGTGAAGCTTTCTTT
TRBD1 TRBJ1-5 TRBV28 - CASSLGQGYQPQHF TGTGCCAGCAGTTTGGGACAGGGCTATCAGCCCCAGCATTTT
- TRBJ2-5 TRBV20-1 few CSAGTLETQYF TGCAGTGCAGGGACACTGGAGACCCAGTACTTC
- TRBJ1-3 TRBV28 - CASSLRGNTIYF TGTGCCAGCAGTTTAAGGGGAAACACCATATATTTT
TRBD2 TRBJ2-7 TRBV19 - CASKDGAGGSYEQYF TGTGCCAGTAAAGACGGCGCGGGAGGATCCTACGAGCAGTACTTC
TRBD1 TRBJ1-2 TRBV28 - CASSGTGKGPYGYTF TGTGCCAGCTCCGGGACAGGGAAGGGGCCGTATGGCTACACCTTC
TRBD2 TRBJ2-1 TRBV7-9 - CASSLTGGSYNEQFF TGTGCCAGCAGCTTGACTGGCGGGAGTTACAATGAGCAGTTCTTC
- TRBJ2-3 TRBV7-3 - CASSLIQGQDTQYF TGTGCCAGCAGCTTAATACAGGGACAAGATACGCAGTATTTT
TRBD2 TRBJ2-7 TRBV18 - CASSTGTSGMGEQYF TGTGCCAGCTCAACGGGGACTAGCGGGATGGGCGAGCAGTACTTC
TRBD1 TRBJ2-7 TRBV2 few CASQGTGDYEQYF TGTGCCAGCCAGGGGACAGGGGACTACGAGCAGTACTTC
TRBD2 TRBJ2-3 TRBV9 - CASSSTGTKGTDTQYF TGTGCCAGCAGCTCTACCGGGACTAAAGGCACAGATACGCAGTATTTT
- TRBJ1-2 TRBV11-2 - CASTSQGRASYGYTF TGTGCCAGCACCTCTCAGGGGAGAGCGTCCTATGGCTACACCTTC
- TRBJ2-7 TRBV11-1 - CASSPPGRAYEQYF TGTGCCAGCAGCCCACCGGGACGGGCCTACGAGCAGTACTTC
- TRBJ1-2 TRBV30 - CAWSVGAGSGYTF TGTGCCTGGAGTGTAGGGGCTGGGAGTGGCTACACCTTC
TRBD2 TRBJ2-1 TRBV10-2 - CASGGTSFYNEQFF TGCGCCAGCGGAGGGACTAGCTTCTACAATGAGCAGTTCTTC
- TRBJ2-7 TRBV6-1 - CASSRDILLYEQYF TGTGCCAGCAGTCGGGACATCCTCCTTTACGAGCAGTACTTC
- TRBJ2-3 TRBV9 - CASSTRKVTSGLNTDTQYF TGTGCCAGCAGCACCCGAAAGGTTACCAGCGGACTTAACACAGATACGCAGTATTTT
TRBD1 TRBJ1-5 TRBV18 - CASSPYGTGVSNQPQHF TGTGCCAGCTCACCATATGGGACAGGGGTAAGCAATCAGCCCCAGCATTTT
TRBD2 TRBJ2-1 TRBV6-6 - CASSYLLAADNEQFF TGTGCCAGCAGTTACTTACTAGCGGCCGACAATGAGCAGTTCTTC
TRBD1 TRBJ2-3 TRBV6-1 - CASRRDRATDTQYF TGTGCCAGCAGGCGAGACAGGGCCACAGATACGCAGTATTTT
- TRBJ1-5 TRBV25-1 - CASSETASNQPQHF TGTGCCAGCAGTGAGACAGCTAGCAATCAGCCCCAGCATTTT